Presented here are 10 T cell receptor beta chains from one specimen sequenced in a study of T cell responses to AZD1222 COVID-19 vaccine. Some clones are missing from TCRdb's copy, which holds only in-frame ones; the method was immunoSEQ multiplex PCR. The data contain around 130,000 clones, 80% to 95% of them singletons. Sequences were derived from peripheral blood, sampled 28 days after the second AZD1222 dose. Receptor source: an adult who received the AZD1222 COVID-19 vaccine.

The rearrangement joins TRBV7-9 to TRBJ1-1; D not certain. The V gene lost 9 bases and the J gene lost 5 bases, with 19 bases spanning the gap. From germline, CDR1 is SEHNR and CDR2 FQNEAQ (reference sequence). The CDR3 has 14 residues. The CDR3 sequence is CASNPETERTEAFF. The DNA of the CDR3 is TGTGCCAGTAACCCGGAGACGGAGAGAACTGAAGCTTTCTTT.

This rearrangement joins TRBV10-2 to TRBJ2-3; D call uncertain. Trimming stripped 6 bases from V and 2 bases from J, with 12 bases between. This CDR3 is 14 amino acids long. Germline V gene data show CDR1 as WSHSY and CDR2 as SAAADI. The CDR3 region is CASRMGKLTDTQYF. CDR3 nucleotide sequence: TGCGCCAGCAGAATGGGGAAGCTCACAGATACGCAGTATTTT.

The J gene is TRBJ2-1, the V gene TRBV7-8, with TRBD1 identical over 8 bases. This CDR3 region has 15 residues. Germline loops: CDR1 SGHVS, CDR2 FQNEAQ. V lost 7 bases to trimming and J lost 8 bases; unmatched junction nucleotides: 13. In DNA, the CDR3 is TGTGCCAGCAACCCTGACAGGGGAACTTGGCATGAGCAGTTCTTC. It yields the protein CASNPDRGTWHEQFF.

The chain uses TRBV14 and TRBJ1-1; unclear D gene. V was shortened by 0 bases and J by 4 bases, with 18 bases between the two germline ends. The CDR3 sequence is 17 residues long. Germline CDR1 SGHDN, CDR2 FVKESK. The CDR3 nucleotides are TGTGCCAGCAGCCAAGATAGGTTGGGCGATTGGGGCACTGAAGCTTTCTTT. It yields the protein CASSQDRLGDWGTEAFF.

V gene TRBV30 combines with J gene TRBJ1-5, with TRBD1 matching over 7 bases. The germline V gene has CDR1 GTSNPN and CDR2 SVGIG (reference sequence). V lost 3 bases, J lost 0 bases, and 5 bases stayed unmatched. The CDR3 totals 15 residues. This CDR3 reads CAWSGTAYSNQPQHF. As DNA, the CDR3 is TGTGCCTGGAGCGGGACAGCCTATAGCAATCAGCCCCAGCATTTT. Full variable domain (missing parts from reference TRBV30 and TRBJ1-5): SQTIHQWPATLVQPVGSPLSLECTVEGTSNPNLYWYRQAAGRGLQLLFYSVGIGQISSEVPQNLSASRPQDRQFILSSKKLLLSDSGFYLCAWSGTAYSNQPQHFGDGTRLSIL.

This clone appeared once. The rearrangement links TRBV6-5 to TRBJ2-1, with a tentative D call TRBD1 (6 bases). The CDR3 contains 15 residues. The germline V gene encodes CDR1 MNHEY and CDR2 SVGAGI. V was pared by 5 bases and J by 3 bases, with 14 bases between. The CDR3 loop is CASSRQESFYNEQFF. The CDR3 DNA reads TGTGCCAGCAGTAGACAGGAATCCTTCTACAATGAGCAGTTCTTC.

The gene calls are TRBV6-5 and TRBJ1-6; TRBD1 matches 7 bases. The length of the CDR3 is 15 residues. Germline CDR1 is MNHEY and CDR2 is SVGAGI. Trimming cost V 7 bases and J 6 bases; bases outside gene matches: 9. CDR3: CASTDRVLLNSPLHF. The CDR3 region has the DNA TGTGCCAGCACCGACAGGGTCCTCCTTAATTCACCCCTCCACTTT.

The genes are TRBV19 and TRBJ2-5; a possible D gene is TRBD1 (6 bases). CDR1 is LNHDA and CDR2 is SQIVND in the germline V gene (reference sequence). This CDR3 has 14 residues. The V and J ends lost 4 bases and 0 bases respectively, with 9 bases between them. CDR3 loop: CASSTGQNQETQYF. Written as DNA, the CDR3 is TGTGCCAGTAGTACCGGACAGAACCAAGAGACCCAGTACTTC.

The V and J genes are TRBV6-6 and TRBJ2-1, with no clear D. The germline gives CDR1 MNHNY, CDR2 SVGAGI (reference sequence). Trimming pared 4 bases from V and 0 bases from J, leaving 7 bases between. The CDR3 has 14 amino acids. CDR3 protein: CASSLPGSYNEQFF. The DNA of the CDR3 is TGTGCCAGCAGTTTACCCGGCTCCTACAATGAGCAGTTCTTC.

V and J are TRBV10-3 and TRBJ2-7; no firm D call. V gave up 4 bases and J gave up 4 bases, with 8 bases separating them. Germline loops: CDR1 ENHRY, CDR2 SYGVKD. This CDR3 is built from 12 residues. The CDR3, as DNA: TGTGCCATCAGTGCAAACTATTACGAGCAGTACGTC. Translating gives CAISANYYEQYV.